This TCR beta chain is from a study of memory CD4+ T cells and cytomegalovirus serostatus. The V gene's germline CDR1 is LNHDA and CDR2 SQIVND (reference sequence). CDR3 length: 14 residues. The V gene lost 10 bases and the J gene lost 4 bases, with 19 bases spanning the gap. Single viable CD3+CD4+CD8-CD45RO+ cells were sorted as the memory CD4+ T cells. Original data processing: After removing out-of-frame reads, 2,204,828 distinct TCRbeta sequences remained. TCRdb keeps only in-frame clones here, not all; method: immunoSEQ multiplex PCR. The V and J calls and clone size come from that table; D and trimming were worked out from the DNA. Of around 63,000 clones in the sample, around 76% were seen once.

The chain combines TRBV19 with TRBJ2-5; possible D gene TRBD2, 6 bases. The specimen sequenced was memory CD4+ T cells from blood. The clonotype originates from an adult in good health and CMV-seropositive. CDR3: CATSHRTEGETQYF. In nucleotides, the CDR3 is TGTGCCACCTCTCACAGAACGGAGGGAGAGACCCAGTACTTC. The full variable domain, its missing parts supplied by reference TRBV19 and TRBJ2-5, is DGGITQSPKYLFRKEGQNVTLSCEQNLNHDAMYWYRQDPGQGLRLIYYSQIVNDFQKGDIAEGYSVSREKKESFPLTVTSAQKNPTAFYLCATSHRTEGETQYFGPGTRLLVL.